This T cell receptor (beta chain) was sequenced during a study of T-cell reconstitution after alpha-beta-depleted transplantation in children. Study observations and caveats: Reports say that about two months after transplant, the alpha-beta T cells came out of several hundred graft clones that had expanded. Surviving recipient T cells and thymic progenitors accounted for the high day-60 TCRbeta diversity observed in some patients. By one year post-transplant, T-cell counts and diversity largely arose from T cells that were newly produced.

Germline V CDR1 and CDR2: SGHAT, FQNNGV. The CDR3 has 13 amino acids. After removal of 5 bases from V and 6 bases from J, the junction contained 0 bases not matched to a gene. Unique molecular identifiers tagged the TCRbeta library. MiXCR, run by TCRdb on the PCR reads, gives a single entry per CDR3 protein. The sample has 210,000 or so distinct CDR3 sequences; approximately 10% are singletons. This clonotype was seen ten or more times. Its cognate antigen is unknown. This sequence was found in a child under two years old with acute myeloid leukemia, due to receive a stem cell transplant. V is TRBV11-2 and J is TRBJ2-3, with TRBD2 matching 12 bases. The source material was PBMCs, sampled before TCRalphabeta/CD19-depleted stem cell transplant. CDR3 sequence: CASSTSGRDTQYF. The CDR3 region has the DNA TGTGCCAGCAGCACTAGCGGGAGGGATACGCAGTATTTT.